The 3 T cell receptor beta chains below all came from one sample that was sequenced in a study of cytomegalovirus exposure and HLA in healthy donors. Primers for the PCR totalled 60 Vbeta and 13 Jbeta. Sequenced by immunoSEQ multiplex PCR; TCRdb stores in-frame clones only, minus some. The sample lists around 130,000 clones, over 75% seen once, with around 1.5% in the top ten. Source material: PBMCs. The receptor set was obtained from a woman aged 18-29 years in good health and CMV-seronegative.

This chain uses TRBV4-3 with TRBJ2-2; 8 nucleotides line up with TRBD2. Germline values: CDR1 LGHNA, CDR2 YSLEER. The J segment lost 6 bases and the V segment lost 2 bases, leaving 11 bases of the junction unmatched. This CDR3 contains 17 residues. The DNA for the CDR3 is TGCGCCAGCAGCCAACAGGGCGGCGGGGGGCTCTCCGGGGAGCTGTTTTTT. Translation gives CASSQQGGGGLSGELFF.

The chain carries TRBV2 and TRBJ2-5, with 10 bases lining up with TRBD2. Germline-derived CDR1 and CDR2 are SNHLY and FYNNEI. This CDR3 has 12 residues. The V and J ends lost 8 bases and 3 bases, in that order; junction bases with no gene match: 0. The CDR3 nucleotides read TGTGCCAGCGGACTAGCGGAAGAGACCCAGTACTTC. This codes for CASGLAEETQYF.

A note on this clone: A junction boundary mismatches the germline segment, possibly from a read error. CDR3 residues: CASSSTRDLTSSGANGLTF. The CDR3 DNA follows: TGTGCCAGCAGCTCAACCCGGGACTTAACCTCCTCTGGGGCCAACGGCCTGACTTTC. V usage is TRBV5-6 and J usage is TRBJ2-6; the D gene is possibly TRBD2 (6 bases). Looked up from germline, CDR1 is SGHDT and CDR2 is YYEEEE. The CDR3 is 19 amino acids.